The TCR beta chain under discussion was sequenced for a study of graft-versus-host responses after intestinal transplantation. Study details: Recipients underwent multivisceral, liver-intestinal, or isolated intestinal transplants. Tacrolimus plus steroids were given to all recipients for about 3 years, preceded by anti-thymocyte globulin induction.

Repertoires were generated with immunoSEQ multiplex PCR, while TCRdb's copy carries only in-frame clones and drops some. This sample carries just under 100,000 clones, 75% to 95% of them seen once, and the ten largest clones take 15% to 20%. Per germline, CDR1 MNHEY and CDR2 SVGAGI. This CDR3 region has 14 residues. With V trimmed by 5 bases and J by 6 bases, 8 bases remained unmatched. The J gene is TRBJ2-7, the V gene TRBV6-5, with 9 bases identical to TRBD1. Sequences were derived from PBMCs, sampled around 450 days after intestinal transplant. This clonotype was obtained from a human patient who received an intestinal transplant, so some T cells may come from the graft donor. CDR3 region: CASSEPGQGSEQYF. The CDR3 nucleotides are TGTGCCAGCAGTGAACCGGGACAGGGTAGCGAGCAGTACTTC.